This T cell receptor (beta chain) was recovered during a study of glioma-infiltrating T cells. The germline V gene has CDR1 SGHTA and CDR2 FQGTGA. Trimming cost V 5 bases and J 3 bases, with 11 bases left between them. The CDR3 has 13 residues. The iRepertoire nested amplicon-rescue multiplex PCR amplified TCR alpha and beta CDR3s from RNA. Each CDR3 protein is one row after TCRdb ran MiXCR on the multiplex PCR reads. The data hold some 190,000 distinct CDR3 sequences, with 32% observed a single time. The sample taken for sequencing was glioma tissue, nonneoplastic brain tissue, or PBMCs (not recorded which). V usage is TRBV7-3 and J usage is TRBJ2-7; D is ambiguous. The TCR originated in a human donor with low-grade glioma or glioblastoma, undergoing nonglioma brain surgery, or in good health (not recorded which). The CDR3 protein is CASSPDRRYEQYF. Here the CDR3 DNA reads TGTGCCAGCAGCCCGGACCGCCGCTACGAGCAGTACTTC.